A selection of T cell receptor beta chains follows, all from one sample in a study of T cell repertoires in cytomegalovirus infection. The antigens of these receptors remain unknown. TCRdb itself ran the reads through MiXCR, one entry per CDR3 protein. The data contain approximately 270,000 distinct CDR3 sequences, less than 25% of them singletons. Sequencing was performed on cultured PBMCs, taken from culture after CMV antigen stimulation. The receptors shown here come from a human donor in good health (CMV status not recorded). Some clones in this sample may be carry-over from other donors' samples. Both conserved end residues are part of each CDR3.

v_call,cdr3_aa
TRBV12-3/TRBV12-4,CASSRDRASGYTF
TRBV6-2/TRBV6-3,CASRPPGLAASYEQYF
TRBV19,CASSPGLLNTGELFF
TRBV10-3,CAIRSSYYNEQFF
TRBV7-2,CASSTRGGLGETQYF
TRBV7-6,CASSFESGSMGTGELFF
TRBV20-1,CSAAGGTKRKEAFF
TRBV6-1,CASKDGGPYQPQHF
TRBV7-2,CASSLGGSGSGANVLTF
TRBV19,CASRERGGMNTGELFF
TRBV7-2,CASSAGQGAAEAFF
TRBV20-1,CSATGTSGTLSSYNEQFF
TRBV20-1,CSAILRNSPLHF
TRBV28,CASSLQRIATNEKLFF
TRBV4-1,CASSRTGVEQFF
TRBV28,CASTPGWGQPQHF
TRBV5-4,CASSLVSYQETQYF
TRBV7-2,CASSSKSGSAYNEQFF
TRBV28,CASSSVNQPQHF
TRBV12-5,CASGEGFARHNEQFF
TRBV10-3,CAISDRANEKLFF
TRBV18,CASSPVPGTDTQYF
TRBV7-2,CASSFRTTITGELFF
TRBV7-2,CASTSGGFYSPLHF
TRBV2,CASEEVLAGVMGFF
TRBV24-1,CATSDGAANTEAFF
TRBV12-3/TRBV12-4,CASSLQGSDQPQHF
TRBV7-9,CASSPKTRDEQFF
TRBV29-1,CSVAGLASSDTQYF
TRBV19,CASTSAGGRIEQFF
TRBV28,CASSLNPGLADYPGSYNEQFF
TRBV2,CASSEAMIQVSGANVLTF
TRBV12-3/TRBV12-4,CASSLDIYNEQFF
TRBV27,CASSQAGTGGYGYTF
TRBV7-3,CASSLIGDPDEQYF
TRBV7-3,CASSYAPGLAGAPGTQYF
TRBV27,CASSARTGSGPYEQYF
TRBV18,CASSPYLMGQGDDEQFF
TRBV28,CASSFRAGDRNTEAFF
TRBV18,CASSPQEAGNYNEQFF
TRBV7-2,CASSLEGLAGGPKELFF
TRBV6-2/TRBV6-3,CASSYPIAGELFF
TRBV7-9,CASSLASLDYNEQFF